This is a list of T cell receptor beta chains from one sample in a study of blood T cell repertoires in COVID-19. Here immunoSEQ multiplex PCR was the method, and the copy in TCRdb shows in-frame clones only, minus some. The top ten hold roughly 7.1% of the sample, which has approximately 160,000 clones, approximately 84% seen once. The sample was peripheral blood. Receptors originate from a middle-aged man who had recovered from COVID-19. Both conserved end residues are part of each CDR3. D genes are given only for firm matches. A row's size may be missing; if present it is once, few, many or a size class.

j_gene,abundance,d_gene,v_gene,CDR3nt,CDR3aa
TRBJ1-5,-,-,TRBV30,TGTGCCTGGAGTTGGGGGGATCAGCCCCAGCATTTT,CAWSWGDQPQHF
TRBJ2-7,-,-,TRBV6-5,TGTGCCACGGCGACTTTCGAGCAGTACTTC,CATATFEQYF
TRBJ1-1,-,-,TRBV19,TGTGCCAGTAGTCAGGGCGCGACAGCTTTCTTT,CASSQGATAFF
TRBJ2-1,once,TRBD2,TRBV6-2/TRBV6-3,TGTGCCAGCAGTTACGGGACTAGCGGGAGGGCCTACAATGAGCAGTTCTTC,CASSYGTSGRAYNEQFF
TRBJ2-7,-,TRBD1,TRBV7-9,TGTGCCAGCAGCCCCCGGGACAGGGTGGTCTACGAGCAGTACTTC,CASSPRDRVVYEQYF
TRBJ1-2,-,-,TRBV6-2/TRBV6-3,TGTGCCAGCAGTTACCAAGCCCCGGGACACAGAATCACCTATGGCTACACCTTC,CASSYQAPGHRITYGYTF
TRBJ2-3,-,-,TRBV7-2,TGTGCCAGCAGCTTAGAGGTGGGAGAGCTAGGTACGCAGTATTTT,CASSLEVGELGTQYF
TRBJ2-5,-,TRBD1,TRBV7-2,TGTGCCAGCAGCTTAGTAGGACAGGGGGTAGGCGAGACCCAGTACTTC,CASSLVGQGVGETQYF
TRBJ2-1,-,TRBD2,TRBV11-2,TGTGCCAGCAGCCGGACTAGCGGGGGGAGGAATGAGCAGTTCTTC,CASSRTSGGRNEQFF
TRBJ1-1,-,-,TRBV6-5,TGTGCCAGCAGTCGGCGGCACACTGAAGCTTTCTTT,CASSRRHTEAFF
TRBJ1-2,-,TRBD1,TRBV9,TGTGCCAGCAGCCCCGTGGCAGGGGGTTATGGCTACACCTTC,CASSPVAGGYGYTF
TRBJ1-6,once,-,TRBV28,TGTGCCACCCGGGGTCCCAACATAAATTCACCCCTCCACTTT,CATRGPNINSPLHF
TRBJ2-5,-,TRBD1,TRBV15,TGTGCCACCAGCAGAGATGTTGTACAGGGGGAGACCCAGTACTTC,CATSRDVVQGETQYF
TRBJ2-3,-,-,TRBV2,TGTGCCAGCATCCCACATCTAGATGGCGATACGCAGTATTTT,CASIPHLDGDTQYF
TRBJ1-3,-,-,TRBV2,TGTGCCAGCAGTCGGACCAGGGAAAACACCATATATTTT,CASSRTRENTIYF
TRBJ2-7,-,TRBD2,TRBV28,TGTGCCAGCAGTTTAAAGAAAGCCGCGGGAGCTTACGAGCAGTACTTC,CASSLKKAAGAYEQYF
TRBJ1-2,-,-,TRBV5-4,TGTGCCAGCAGTTTACAGGAGAACTATGGCTACACCTTC,CASSLQENYGYTF
TRBJ1-2,-,-,TRBV7-9,TGTGCCAGCAGCTTAGACACAAACCTCTATGGCTACACCTTC,CASSLDTNLYGYTF
TRBJ1-1,-,TRBD1,TRBV6-5,TGTGCCAGCAGAGGACCGGGACAGACCAGAGCTGAAGCTTTCTTT,CASRGPGQTRAEAFF
TRBJ2-5,few,-,TRBV7-2,TGTGCCAGCAGCTTAGGACGGAGCTCTGTCCCCCAAGCGGAGACCCAGTACTTC,CASSLGRSSVPQAETQYF
TRBJ1-3,few,-,TRBV7-2,TGTGCCAGCAGCTTGGGTGGAGCCTCTGGAAACACCATATATTTT,CASSLGGASGNTIYF
TRBJ2-2,-,-,TRBV14,TGTGCCAGCAGCCAAGTTCAGGGCAACACCGGGGAGCTGTTTTTT,CASSQVQGNTGELFF
TRBJ2-7,once,-,TRBV7-2,TGTGCCAGCAGCCCTAGGGGGGGGACCTACGAGCAGTACTTC,CASSPRGGTYEQYF
TRBJ1-2,-,-,TRBV12-5,TGTGCTAGTGGTTCGGGCTATGGCTACACCTTC,CASGSGYGYTF
TRBJ1-2,-,-,TRBV19,TGTGCCAGTAGTATACAGGGCTTTGACTATGGCTACACCTTC,CASSIQGFDYGYTF
TRBJ2-1,-,-,TRBV27,TGTGCCAGCAGTCCTCGGCGGGACGACAATGAGCAGTTCTTC,CASSPRRDDNEQFF
TRBJ2-3,-,TRBD1,TRBV25-1,TGTGCCAGCAGTGATCCCACAGGGGGCGCGTTTAGTACGCAGTATTTT,CASSDPTGGAFSTQYF
TRBJ1-2,-,-,TRBV30,TGTGCCTGGAGTGGCGGCGGTGATGGCTACACCTTC,CAWSGGGDGYTF
TRBJ2-5,-,TRBD1,TRBV29-1,TGCAGCGTTGAAAATCCCCGGACAGGGAGGGAGACCCAGTACTTC,CSVENPRTGRETQYF
TRBJ2-6,-,-,TRBV27,TGTGCCAGCAGTTTGAGGGGGACCGGGGCCAACGTCCTGACTTTC,CASSLRGTGANVLTF
TRBJ2-2,-,TRBD1,TRBV7-9,TGTGCCAGTACTGGACAGGCCGCGAACACCGGGGAGCTGTTTTTT,CASTGQAANTGELFF
TRBJ1-1,-,-,TRBV4-3,TGCGCCAGCAGCCAACGAATTCGACAAGCAGCTTTCTTT,CASSQRIRQAAFF
TRBJ2-7,-,TRBD1,TRBV29-1,TGCAGCGTCTCAAGGACAGGTTCAGTGGTCGAGCAGTACTTC,CSVSRTGSVVEQYF
TRBJ1-5,-,TRBD1,TRBV5-6,TGTGCCAGCAGCTTGGCCGGGACAGGGAATCAGCCCCAGCATTTT,CASSLAGTGNQPQHF
TRBJ2-2,once,TRBD2,TRBV7-2,TGTGCCAGCAGCTGGAACCGCGGGGGGACCGGGGAGCTGTTTTTT,CASSWNRGGTGELFF
TRBJ2-1,few,TRBD2,TRBV2,TGTGCCAGCAGTAGGACTAGCGGGAAGGTTGAGCAGTTCTTC,CASSRTSGKVEQFF
TRBJ1-4,-,-,TRBV5-4,TGTGCCAGCAGCCGGACAGCAACTAATGAAAAACTGTTTTTT,CASSRTATNEKLFF
TRBJ1-6,many,-,TRBV4-1,TGCGCCAGCAGCCAAGTCACAGATCCCTTTCGATCACCCCTCCACTTT,CASSQVTDPFRSPLHF
TRBJ1-2,-,-,TRBV20-1,TGCAGTGCGGGAGAGGTGGGAGGCTACACCTTC,CSAGEVGGYTF
TRBJ2-7,-,TRBD2,TRBV6-6,TGTGCCAGCAGTTACAGGGCGGCGGGAGGGAGTTACGAGCAGTACTTC,CASSYRAAGGSYEQYF
TRBJ2-7,-,TRBD2,TRBV10-3,TGTGCCATCAGTGAGTCCAGGACTAGCGGGGAGGTGGAATACTTC,CAISESRTSGEVEYF
TRBJ2-7,-,-,TRBV7-2,TGTGCCAGCAGCTTAGGGCTCAGATTTAACTACGAGCAGTACTTC,CASSLGLRFNYEQYF
TRBJ2-1,few,-,TRBV27,TGTGCCAGCACGGGAGATTGGAATGAGCAGTTCTTC,CASTGDWNEQFF
TRBJ2-5,-,TRBD1,TRBV9,TGTGCCAGCAGCGGGGGACAGGGGGCCAGGGAGACCCAGTACTTC,CASSGGQGARETQYF
TRBJ1-6,-,-,TRBV5-6,TGTGCCAGCAGCTTGGACAGGGTTAACTCACCCCTCCACTTT,CASSLDRVNSPLHF
TRBJ2-3,-,-,TRBV2,TGTGCCAGCATAAGGCTGGGGGCAGGTGCGGATACGCAGTATTTT,CASIRLGAGADTQYF
TRBJ1-4,-,-,TRBV28,TGTGCCAGCAGTTTAATTTCACGGGGGACTAATGAAAAACTGTTTTTT,CASSLISRGTNEKLFF
TRBJ1-6,-,TRBD1,TRBV4-3,TGCGCCAGCAGCCAAGACGCCGGGACAGGGAATTCACCCCTCCACTTT,CASSQDAGTGNSPLHF
TRBJ2-7,-,-,TRBV7-2,TGTGCCAGCAGCTTTATTGGCCAGTCCTACGAGCAGTACTTC,CASSFIGQSYEQYF
TRBJ2-7,-,TRBD2,TRBV19,TGTGCCAGTAGTATCCCGGGACTAGTTCACGAGCAGTACTTC,CASSIPGLVHEQYF
TRBJ2-7,-,-,TRBV5-1,TGCGCCAGCAGCTCGGGGGACTCTGAGGGGAAGTACTTC,CASSSGDSEGKYF
TRBJ2-4,once,-,TRBV5-6,TGTGCCAGCAGCCCCCAATCGGGGAAGGTAAACATTCAGTACTTC,CASSPQSGKVNIQYF
TRBJ2-3,-,-,TRBV7-8,TGTGCCAGCAGCCCGAAAAGGGGGAGGGGAGATACGCAGTATTTT,CASSPKRGRGDTQYF